The clone carrying this TCR beta chain occurred many times. The CDR3 regions of TCR beta were amplified from RNA transcripts. RT-PCR in the first round (using the HTBI primer set) targeted the TCR CDR3. A single record per CDR3 protein comes from TCRdb applying MiXCR to the multiplex PCR reads. The table has approximately 400,000 distinct CDR3 sequences, 15% to 19% seen once; the top ten hold roughly 14%. The sample originates from a study of T cells in Graves' hyperthyroidism and ophthalmopathy. Sequenced material: blood. This sequence originates from a woman aged 18-30 years with Graves' hyperthyroidism.

The CDR3 protein is CASSSLRGGGLYEQYF. The CDR3 DNA reads TGTGCCAGCAGCTCCCTACGTGGGGGTGGCCTCTACGAGCAGTACTTC. The J gene is TRBJ2-7, the V gene TRBV7-9; TRBD1 or TRBD2 may be the D gene (5 bases each). The CDR3 contains 16 residues. Trimming stripped 4 bases from V and 3 bases from J, with 19 bases between. The germline V gene encodes CDR1 SEHNR and CDR2 FQNEAQ (reference sequence).